The rows below give T cell receptor beta chains drawn from one sample of a study of T cell responses to AZD1222 COVID-19 vaccine. Sequencing was performed with immunoSEQ multiplex PCR; in TCRdb, only in-frame clones are kept and a portion is missing. Here the sample spans under 150,000 clones, around nine tenths being singletons. The material sequenced was peripheral blood, taken on day 0 of MenACWY control vaccination. These receptors were taken from an adult in good health. CDR3s include the opening cysteine and the closing phenylalanine or tryptophan. Each record gives: J gene, clone size, D gene, V gene, CDR3 DNA, CDR3 protein. A D gene is named only where the DNA matches it firmly. Some rows mark clone size as missing; the rest say once, few, many or name a class of expanded clone.

j_gene: TRBJ2-1
abundance: -
d_gene: TRBD2
v_gene: TRBV7-2
CDR3nt: TGTGCCAGCAGCTTAGGACTAGCGGGAGGAAAAGGGTCCTACAATGAGCAGTTCTTC
CDR3aa: CASSLGLAGGKGSYNEQFF

j_gene: TRBJ2-7
abundance: once
d_gene: TRBD2
v_gene: TRBV12-3/TRBV12-4
CDR3nt: TGTGCCAGCAGGACTAGCGGGACCTACGAGCAGTACTTC
CDR3aa: CASRTSGTYEQYF

j_gene: TRBJ2-1
abundance: -
d_gene: TRBD1
v_gene: TRBV19
CDR3nt: TGTGCCAGTAGTGTCAGGGGGCCCCTGAGCTCCTACAATGAGCAGTTCTTC
CDR3aa: CASSVRGPLSSYNEQFF

j_gene: TRBJ1-2
abundance: -
d_gene: -
v_gene: TRBV5-8
CDR3nt: TGTGCCAGCAGCTCCCGGGACAACTATGGCTACACCTTC
CDR3aa: CASSSRDNYGYTF

j_gene: TRBJ2-1
abundance: once
d_gene: -
v_gene: TRBV29-1
CDR3nt: TGCAGCGTTTCCCTTTTGGAGCACTACAATGAGCAGTTCTTC
CDR3aa: CSVSLLEHYNEQFF

j_gene: TRBJ2-7
abundance: -
d_gene: -
v_gene: TRBV2
CDR3nt: TGTGCCAGCAGGGACGACCCGGAGCAGCAGTACTTC
CDR3aa: CASRDDPEQQYF

j_gene: TRBJ2-3
abundance: -
d_gene: TRBD2
v_gene: TRBV9
CDR3nt: TGTGCCAGCAGCGTAGTGACTAGCGGGAGCATAGATACGCAGTATTTT
CDR3aa: CASSVVTSGSIDTQYF

j_gene: TRBJ1-6
abundance: -
d_gene: TRBD1
v_gene: TRBV30
CDR3nt: TGTGCCTGCACAGGGGCGTCCCCCTATAATTCACCCCTCCACTTT
CDR3aa: CACTGASPYNSPLHF

j_gene: TRBJ2-2
abundance: -
d_gene: TRBD2
v_gene: TRBV12-5
CDR3nt: TGTGCTAGTGGAGCTAGCGGGGGCACCGGGGAGCTGTTTTTT
CDR3aa: CASGASGGTGELFF

j_gene: TRBJ2-2
abundance: -
d_gene: -
v_gene: TRBV7-2
CDR3nt: TGTGCCAGCAGCTTATTAAGGAGCACCGGGGAGCTGTTTTTT
CDR3aa: CASSLLRSTGELFF

j_gene: TRBJ2-1
abundance: -
d_gene: TRBD2
v_gene: TRBV5-8
CDR3nt: TGTGCCAGCAGCTACAACCCCAGCGGGAGCCGACCTTACAATGAGCAGTTCTTC
CDR3aa: CASSYNPSGSRPYNEQFF

j_gene: TRBJ2-1
abundance: once
d_gene: TRBD1
v_gene: TRBV29-1
CDR3nt: TGCAGCGTCCAGGCTTTACAGGGGTGGGTGGATGAGCAGTTCTTC
CDR3aa: CSVQALQGWVDEQFF

j_gene: TRBJ2-7
abundance: -
d_gene: -
v_gene: TRBV21-1
CDR3nt: TGTGCCAGCAGCAAAGCGCTAGGACGGGGAACCTACGAGCAGTACTTC
CDR3aa: CASSKALGRGTYEQYF

j_gene: TRBJ1-2
abundance: -
d_gene: -
v_gene: TRBV9
CDR3nt: TGTGCCAGCAGCGTAGCCGGGGTCCCCTTCTATGGCTACACCTTC
CDR3aa: CASSVAGVPFYGYTF

j_gene: TRBJ1-1
abundance: -
d_gene: -
v_gene: TRBV12-3/TRBV12-4
CDR3nt: TGTGCCAGCAGTTTAGCAGGGGCGGGTGAAGCTTTCTTT
CDR3aa: CASSLAGAGEAFF

j_gene: TRBJ1-3
abundance: -
d_gene: -
v_gene: TRBV18
CDR3nt: TGTGCCAGCTCACCCGGGAGTTACTCTGGAAACACCATATATTTT
CDR3aa: CASSPGSYSGNTIYF

j_gene: TRBJ2-2
abundance: -
d_gene: -
v_gene: TRBV6-4
CDR3nt: TGTGCCAGCAGTGACCCCCCGACGGTGGGAGGACCTAAGAACACCGGGGAGCTGTTTTTT
CDR3aa: CASSDPPTVGGPKNTGELFF

j_gene: TRBJ1-6
abundance: -
d_gene: -
v_gene: TRBV5-5
CDR3nt: TGTGCCAGCAGCGATACCACGGGGAGCTCCTATAATTCACCCCTCCACTTT
CDR3aa: CASSDTTGSSYNSPLHF

j_gene: TRBJ2-7
abundance: once
d_gene: -
v_gene: TRBV25-1
CDR3nt: TGTGCCAGCAGTGAACATGTAGCGCTACCCTACGAGCAGTACTTC
CDR3aa: CASSEHVALPYEQYF

j_gene: TRBJ2-7
abundance: -
d_gene: -
v_gene: TRBV7-2
CDR3nt: TGTGCCAGCAGCTTAGCAGCTACCTACGAGCAGTACTTC
CDR3aa: CASSLAATYEQYF

j_gene: TRBJ1-1
abundance: -
d_gene: -
v_gene: TRBV5-1
CDR3nt: TGCGCCAGCAGCGCGGGGGGTGGTTACACTGAAGCTTTCTTT
CDR3aa: CASSAGGGYTEAFF

j_gene: TRBJ2-5
abundance: -
d_gene: -
v_gene: TRBV10-3
CDR3nt: TGTGCCATCAGTGACGGCAGTGGACAAGAGACCCAGTACTTC
CDR3aa: CAISDGSGQETQYF

j_gene: TRBJ1-5
abundance: -
d_gene: TRBD1
v_gene: TRBV2
CDR3nt: TGTGCCAGCAGTTCCGGACAGGGAGGGAATCAGCCCCAGCATTTT
CDR3aa: CASSSGQGGNQPQHF

j_gene: TRBJ2-1
abundance: few
d_gene: TRBD2
v_gene: TRBV7-9
CDR3nt: TGTGCCAGCAGCTTACCACCTCGCTTAGCGGGAGGGCGCAATGAGCAGTTCTTC
CDR3aa: CASSLPPRLAGGRNEQFF